This TCR beta chain emerged from a study of cytomegalovirus exposure and HLA in healthy donors. Regarding the study as a whole: Listed as cytomegalovirus-associated were 170 or so TCR beta chains. Specificity of three CMV-associated chains for CMV antigens was verified in vitro.

As for this clone: What it recognizes is unknown.

Some clones are missing from TCRdb's copy, which holds only in-frame ones; the method was immunoSEQ multiplex PCR. The sample yields some 64,000 clones, 90% to 96% seen once. The germline V gene encodes CDR1 MDHEN and CDR2 SYDVKM. This CDR3 region has 14 residues. V was clipped by 10 bases and J by 7 bases; unmatched bases: 9. Specimen: PBMCs. This TCR came from a woman aged 18-29 years in good health and CMV-seronegative. The V and J genes are TRBV28 and TRBJ1-4; 10 bases map to TRBD1. DNA of the CDR3: TGTGCCATTCGGACAGGGGGACGAGGTGAAAAACTGTTTTTT. Encoded protein: CAIRTGGRGEKLFF.